Listed below are T cell receptor beta chains from one sample, sequenced in a study of T-cell reconstitution after alpha-beta-depleted transplantation in children. One entry per CDR3 protein results from TCRdb running MiXCR on the PCR reads. The sample carries around 420,000 distinct CDR3 sequences, roughly 16% recorded once. The sample in question was PBMCs, mostly from graft donor cells, obtained 360 days after TCRalphabeta/CD19-depleted stem cell transplant. The receptors stem from a boy under two years old who had a stem cell transplant for Wiskott-Aldrich syndrome, so the T cells may come from the graft donor. The CDR3 runs from the conserved cysteine through the conserved F or W. Fields, in order: D gene, clone size, V gene, J gene, CDR3 DNA, CDR3 protein. The D gene is left open where the match is weak. Part of the rows lack a size; the others show once, few, many or a class for expanded clones.

D: TRBD2; size: few; V: TRBV13; J: TRBJ2-1; DNA: TGTGCCAGCAGCTTAGCGGTAGCGGGCTCCTACAATGAGCAGTTCTTC; CDR3: CASSLAVAGSYNEQFF
D: NA; size: few; V: TRBV20-1; J: TRBJ2-5; DNA: TGCAGTGCTAGCGGGACACAACAAGAGACCCAGTACTTC; CDR3: CSASGTQQETQYF
D: TRBD1; size: NA; V: TRBV7-9; J: TRBJ2-7; DNA: TGTGCCAGCAGCTCAACCCGGGACAGGGGTTACGAGCAGTACTTC; CDR3: CASSSTRDRGYEQYF
D: TRBD1; size: few; V: TRBV12-3/TRBV12-4; J: TRBJ1-2; DNA: TGTGCCAGCAGTTTAGAGAGACAGGGCCATGGCTACACCTTC; CDR3: CASSLERQGHGYTF
D: NA; size: NA; V: TRBV12-3/TRBV12-4; J: TRBJ1-1; DNA: TGTGCCAGCAGTTTAGCGCGAGAAACTGAAGCTTTCTTT; CDR3: CASSLARETEAFF
D: NA; size: NA; V: TRBV5-5; J: TRBJ2-7; DNA: TGTGCCAGCAGCTTGTTCGGTGGACGGTTCGAGCAGTACTTC; CDR3: CASSLFGGRFEQYF
D: NA; size: NA; V: TRBV12-3/TRBV12-4; J: TRBJ1-6; DNA: TGTGCCAGCAGTTTAAAAAGGGGCGGTTCACCCCTCCACTTT; CDR3: CASSLKRGGSPLHF
D: TRBD1; size: few; V: TRBV6-6; J: TRBJ1-1; DNA: TGTGCCAGCAGTCCCCCCAACAGGGGGCTTGCTTTCTTT; CDR3: CASSPPNRGLAFF
D: TRBD1; size: NA; V: TRBV6-2/TRBV6-3; J: TRBJ2-5; DNA: TGTGCCAGCAGTCGAGTACAGGGGCCGGAGACCCAGTACTTC; CDR3: CASSRVQGPETQYF
D: TRBD1; size: NA; V: TRBV4-3; J: TRBJ2-1; DNA: TGCGCCAGCAGCCAAGTAACAGGGGGCGGTGAGCAGTTCTTC; CDR3: CASSQVTGGGEQFF
D: TRBD2; size: NA; V: TRBV7-9; J: TRBJ2-3; DNA: TGTGCCAGCAGCCGGACTAGTATGGCAGATACGCAGTATTTT; CDR3: CASSRTSMADTQYF
D: NA; size: NA; V: TRBV29-1; J: TRBJ2-1; DNA: TGCAGCGTCAGAGATCAAGGGAGCTACAATGAGCAGTTCTTC; CDR3: CSVRDQGSYNEQFF
D: NA; size: NA; V: TRBV29-1; J: TRBJ2-5; DNA: TGCAGCGTTGGAGGCCCGGGTTTCCAAGAGACCCAGTACTTC; CDR3: CSVGGPGFQETQYF
D: NA; size: NA; V: TRBV7-2; J: TRBJ1-5; DNA: TGTGCCAGCAGCTCTCCCGGTAGCAATCAGCCCCAGCATTTT; CDR3: CASSSPGSNQPQHF
D: NA; size: many; V: TRBV12-3/TRBV12-4; J: TRBJ2-7; DNA: TGTGCCAGCAGATCCCAGGGCACAGGGTACGAGCAGTACTTC; CDR3: CASRSQGTGYEQYF
D: NA; size: few; V: TRBV9; J: TRBJ2-6; DNA: TGTGCCAGCAGCGTGGGGGTTATTGGGGCCAACGTCCTGACTTTC; CDR3: CASSVGVIGANVLTF
D: NA; size: few; V: TRBV15; J: TRBJ2-5; DNA: TGTGCCACCAGAACCTCCGGGGAAGCGGAGACCCAGTACTTC; CDR3: CATRTSGEAETQYF
D: NA; size: many; V: TRBV4-1; J: TRBJ2-7; DNA: TGCGCCAGCAGCCAAGTCTCAGGGAACGAGCAGTACTTC; CDR3: CASSQVSGNEQYF
D: TRBD2; size: few; V: TRBV28; J: TRBJ2-2; DNA: TGTGCCAGCAGTTTCCTAGCGGGGGGAAACGGGGAGCTGTTTTTT; CDR3: CASSFLAGGNGELFF
D: NA; size: NA; V: TRBV12-3/TRBV12-4; J: TRBJ1-1; DNA: TGTGCCAGCAGGCGGACGGTGAACACTGAAGCTTTCTTT; CDR3: CASRRTVNTEAFF
D: NA; size: NA; V: TRBV4-3; J: TRBJ1-1; DNA: TGCGCCAGCAGCCACCTGGTTGGGGACACTGAAGCTTTCTTT; CDR3: CASSHLVGDTEAFF
D: NA; size: NA; V: TRBV5-6; J: TRBJ1-5; DNA: TGTGCCAGCAGCTCCAGGTCTATTAGCAATCAGCCCCAGCATTTT; CDR3: CASSSRSISNQPQHF
D: NA; size: few; V: TRBV12-3/TRBV12-4; J: TRBJ1-1; DNA: TGTGCCAGCAGTCCGATGTTGGACACTGAAGCTTTCTTT; CDR3: CASSPMLDTEAFF
D: TRBD1; size: NA; V: TRBV6-5; J: TRBJ1-5; DNA: TGTGCCAGCAGTTACTTAGAGAACAGGGGGCATCAGCCCCAGCATTTT; CDR3: CASSYLENRGHQPQHF
D: NA; size: few; V: TRBV9; J: TRBJ2-2; DNA: TGTGCCAGCAGCGTCAATGGGGTCGGGGAGCTGTTTTTT; CDR3: CASSVNGVGELFF
D: TRBD2; size: NA; V: TRBV24-1; J: TRBJ2-1; DNA: TGTGCCACCAGTACCTGGACTAGCGGGTCGTGGGAGCAGTTCTTC; CDR3: CATSTWTSGSWEQFF
D: NA; size: few; V: TRBV19; J: TRBJ2-2; DNA: TGTGCCAGTAGTATACGACCCGGACTTGTCACCGGGGAGCTGTTTTTT; CDR3: CASSIRPGLVTGELFF
D: TRBD2; size: few; V: TRBV28; J: TRBJ2-1; DNA: TGTGCCAGCAGTTGGGAAAAGGAGCGGGGGACGTACCCCGAGCAGTTCTTC; CDR3: CASSWEKERGTYPEQFF
D: NA; size: few; V: TRBV13; J: TRBJ1-1; DNA: TGTGCCAGCAGAACCCGCGGCATGACTGAAGCTTTCTTT; CDR3: CASRTRGMTEAFF
D: NA; size: NA; V: TRBV15; J: TRBJ2-7; DNA: TGTGCCACCAGGCCCTTGGGGGGTGGGGGCGAGCAGTACTTC; CDR3: CATRPLGGGGEQYF
D: TRBD1; size: NA; V: TRBV29-1; J: TRBJ1-6; DNA: TGCAGCGTTCTGGGACAGGCGGATTCACCCCTCCACTTT; CDR3: CSVLGQADSPLHF
D: NA; size: NA; V: TRBV12-3/TRBV12-4; J: TRBJ2-2; DNA: TGTGCCAGCAGTTTCGCCAGGGGGAACACCGGGGAGCTGTTTTTT; CDR3: CASSFARGNTGELFF
D: TRBD2; size: few; V: TRBV11-2; J: TRBJ2-3; DNA: TGTGCCAGCAGCCCGCGGAGCGGGGCCATTTTAGGCACAGATACGCAGTATTTT; CDR3: CASSPRSGAILGTDTQYF
D: TRBD1; size: NA; V: TRBV25-1; J: TRBJ1-2; DNA: TGTGCCACCCACCACAACGTCGACAGGGAGGGAGGTGGCTACACCTTC; CDR3: CATHHNVDREGGGYTF
D: NA; size: many; V: TRBV30; J: TRBJ2-4; DNA: TGTGCCTGGAGTAGGGGAGTCAAAAACATTCAGTACTTC; CDR3: CAWSRGVKNIQYF
D: TRBD1; size: NA; V: TRBV4-3; J: TRBJ2-7; DNA: TGCGCCAGCAGCCAATCGGGACAGGGAGAAACGTACGAGCAGTACTTC; CDR3: CASSQSGQGETYEQYF
D: NA; size: many; V: TRBV10-3; J: TRBJ2-6; DNA: TGTGCCATCAGTGTCCGGGGCCTGAGGGGGGCCAACGTCCTGACTTTC; CDR3: CAISVRGLRGANVLTF
D: NA; size: NA; V: TRBV5-1; J: TRBJ2-5; DNA: TGCGCCAGCACCCTACTCGTTGGGGCCCAAAGCGGTGAGACCCAGTACTTC; CDR3: CASTLLVGAQSGETQYF
D: NA; size: NA; V: TRBV20-1; J: TRBJ2-5; DNA: TGCAGTGCTAGAATGTGGGGACAAGAGACCCAGTACTTC; CDR3: CSARMWGQETQYF
D: NA; size: NA; V: TRBV9; J: TRBJ2-5; DNA: TGTGCCAGCAGCGTAGTGCCCAGCGGTAAGGGGCAAGAGACCCAGTACTTC; CDR3: CASSVVPSGKGQETQYF